This T cell receptor (beta chain) comes out of a study of shared clonotypes between healthy human individuals. Study outcomes and limitations: Large sequencing depth failed to make sorted-subset sequencing complete, rarefaction showed.

Concerning this clone: The antigen remains unidentified.

When replicate PCRs were run on sorted subsets, they used 200 ng DNA, some 33,000 T cell genomes. Some clones are missing from TCRdb's copy, which holds only in-frame ones; the method was immunoSEQ multiplex PCR. Counted here are some 95,000 clones, approximately 75% occurring once; the ten biggest clones make up 45% to 55%. There are 14 residues in the CDR3. Looked up from germline, CDR1 is MDHEN and CDR2 is SYDVKM. Trimming took 2 bases from V and 10 from J, leaving 15 bases between them. The chain carries TRBV28 and TRBJ2-1, with D possibly TRBD1 on 5 matching bases. Sequencing was performed on memory CD8+ T cells sorted from blood. The sample's subset: CD45RO+ cells pooled with CCR7-negative TemRA cells. The TCR originated in a man aged 25-40 years in good health. The CDR3 DNA reads as TGTGCCAGCAGTTTACCCAGGGTTGGGAACGAGCAGTTCTTC. This gives the protein CASSLPRVGNEQFF.